The next 4 T cell receptor beta chains were all read from a single sample in a study of blood T cell repertoires in COVID-19. Assay used: immunoSEQ multiplex PCR; TCRdb lists only in-frame clones, some missing. The sample holds hundreds of thousands of clones; about nine tenths are singletons and the top ten take around 11%. Sequencing input: peripheral blood. These receptor sequences come from a woman in her 30s with COVID-19, enrolled during active disease.

J is TRBJ2-1 and V is TRBV7-9; TRBD1 aligns across 7 bases. J lost 14 bases, V lost 1 base, and 2 bases had no gene match. This CDR3 has 11 residues. Germline CDR1 SEHNR, CDR2 FQNEAQ (reference sequence). CDR3 sequence reads: CASSLGQGEFF. The CDR3 coding sequence is TGTGCCAGCAGCTTAGGGCAGGGGGAGTTCTTC.

The chain employs TRBV5-4 and TRBJ2-3, with 8 nucleotides matching TRBD2. Trimming at V came to 4 bases and at J to 6 bases, leaving 13 bases not matched to a gene. The length of the CDR3 is 16 residues. Germline-derived CDR1 and CDR2 are SGHNT and YYREEE (reference sequence). CDR3 in DNA: TGTGCCAGCAGCGGGAGGCGGGGGGTCACCGTGGATACGCAGTATTTT. Translation: CASSGRRGVTVDTQYF.

This chain connects TRBV21-1 to TRBJ2-7; whether TRBD2, the table's D call, matches the DNA was not checked. TRBV21-1 is a pseudogene locus. The CDR3 contains 17 residues. This chain's CDR3 is CASSNPRLAGGSSEQYF. The CDR3 DNA reads as TGTGCCAGCAGCAATCCCCGACTAGCGGGAGGTTCTTCCGAGCAGTACTTC.

The chain is built from TRBV2 and TRBJ2-5; 7 positions match TRBD1. Germline V gene lookup returns CDR1 SNHLY and CDR2 FYNNEI. This CDR3 comprises 12 residues. The trim removed 6 bases at V and 5 bases at J, leaving 3 bases unmatched. The CDR3 protein is CASRTGSETQYF. CDR3 nucleotides: TGTGCCAGCAGGACAGGGAGTGAGACCCAGTACTTC.